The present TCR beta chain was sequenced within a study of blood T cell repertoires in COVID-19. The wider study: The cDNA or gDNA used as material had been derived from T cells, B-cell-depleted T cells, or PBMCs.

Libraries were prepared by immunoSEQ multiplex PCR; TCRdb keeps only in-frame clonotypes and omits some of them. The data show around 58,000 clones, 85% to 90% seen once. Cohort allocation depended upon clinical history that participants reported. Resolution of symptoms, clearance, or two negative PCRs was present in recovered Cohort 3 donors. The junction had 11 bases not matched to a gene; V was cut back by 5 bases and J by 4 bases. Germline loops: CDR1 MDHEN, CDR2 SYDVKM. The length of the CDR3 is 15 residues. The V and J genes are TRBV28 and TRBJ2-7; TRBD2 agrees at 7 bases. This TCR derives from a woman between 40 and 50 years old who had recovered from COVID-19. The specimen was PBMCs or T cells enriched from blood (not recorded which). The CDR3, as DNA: TGTGCCAGCAGTCCCGGGGGAGGGAGTGGTTACGAGCAGTACTTC. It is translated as CASSPGGGSGYEQYF.